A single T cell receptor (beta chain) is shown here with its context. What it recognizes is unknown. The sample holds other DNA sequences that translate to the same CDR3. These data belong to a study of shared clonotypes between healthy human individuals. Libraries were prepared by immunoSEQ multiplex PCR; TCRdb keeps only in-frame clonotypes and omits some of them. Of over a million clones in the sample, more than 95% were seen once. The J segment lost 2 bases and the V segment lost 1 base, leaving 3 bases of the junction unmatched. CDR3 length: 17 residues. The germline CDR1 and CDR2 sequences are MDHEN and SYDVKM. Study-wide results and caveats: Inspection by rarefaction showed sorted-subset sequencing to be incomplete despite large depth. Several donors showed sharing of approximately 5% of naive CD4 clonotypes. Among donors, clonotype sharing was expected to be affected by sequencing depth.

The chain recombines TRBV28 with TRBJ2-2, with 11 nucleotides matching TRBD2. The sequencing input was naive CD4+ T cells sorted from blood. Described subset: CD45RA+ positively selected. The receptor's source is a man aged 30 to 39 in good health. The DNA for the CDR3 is TGTGCCAGCAGTTTATTGGGACTAGCGGATAACACCGGGGAGCTGTTTTTT. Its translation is CASSLLGLADNTGELFF.